The present entry profiles one TCR beta chain with its context. Its antigen is as yet unknown. Per germline, CDR1 KGHSH and CDR2 LQKENI. J lost 8 bases, V lost 6 bases, and 10 bases had no gene match. The CDR3 has 15 amino acids. Profiled with immunoSEQ multiplex PCR; TCRdb holds only in-frame clones, not every one. This sample has roughly 380,000 clones, with about 90% found just once. This sample is part of a study of Ad26.COV2.S vaccination and SARS-CoV-2 variants. General observations from the study: Breadth and depth estimates from TCRs may understate total T cell responses. Higher spike-specific TCR breadth was found in vaccine recipients than in placebo recipients. Vaccine and placebo recipients had comparable breadth of non-spike TCRs.

The sequence was collected from a human donor who had recovered from COVID-19. The genes are TRBV18 and TRBJ2-1; 10 nucleotides align to TRBD2. Sequenced material: peripheral blood, taken after recovery from COVID-19. The CDR3 loop is CASSPLAGGGDEQFF. The CDR3 DNA reads TGTGCCAGCTCTCCTTTAGCGGGGGGCGGCGATGAGCAGTTCTTC.